This is a list of T cell receptor beta chains from one sample in a study of T cell repertoires in cytomegalovirus infection. TCRdb used MiXCR to reprocess the reads, holding one entry per CDR3 protein. The sample has fewer than 300,000 distinct CDR3 sequences; about 23% are singletons. Material: PBMCs. The receptors here all came from a human donor in good health (CMV status not recorded). Some clones in this sample may be carry-over from other donors' samples. The conserved cysteine and the conserved F or W are not part of the CDR3 here. A D gene is named only where the DNA matches it firmly.

>.|TRBV24-1|TRBJ2-1
ATSDTKQGASYNEQF
>TRBD1|TRBV7-2|TRBJ2-2
ASSLAGGAILGELF
>.|TRBV20-1|TRBJ1-1
SASGPRNTEAF
>.|TRBV28|TRBJ2-1
ASSIDSPVSNEQF
>TRBD2|TRBV7-2|TRBJ2-5
ASSLMSSGGPYQETQY
>TRBD2|TRBV7-2|TRBJ2-3
ASQVAGFNTDTQY
>.|TRBV7-9|TRBJ1-1
ASSPADRQVSEAF
>TRBD2|TRBV11-2|TRBJ2-5
ASCGLAGRGETQY
>.|TRBV29-1|TRBJ2-3
SVGAGTDTQY
>TRBD2|TRBV10-3|TRBJ2-6
AISEETSGKISGANVLT
>TRBD1|TRBV12-3/TRBV12-4|TRBJ1-5
ASRPGTGGGQPQH
>.|TRBV28|TRBJ2-4
ASSFGQGRGIQY
>TRBD2|TRBV20-1|TRBJ2-5
SARTSGRAWETQY
>.|TRBV7-2|TRBJ1-1
ASSLISSGAF
>.|TRBV15|TRBJ1-1
ATSRGLRVTEAF
>.|TRBV29-1|TRBJ2-3
SVEAQGDTQY
>.|TRBV11-2|TRBJ2-3
ASSRGDTQY
>.|TRBV7-8|TRBJ1-1
ASSVQTGLNTEAF
>TRBD1|TRBV7-9|TRBJ1-2
ASSLDPGGDGYT
>.|TRBV28|TRBJ2-7
ASRQPSYEQY
>.|TRBV28|TRBJ2-5
ASSLNGALYQETQY
>.|TRBV7-9|TRBJ2-4
ASSLGEGDIQY
>.|TRBV20-1|TRBJ1-6
SARRAGDSPLH
>.|TRBV7-3|TRBJ1-6
ASSLQVGNSPLH
>.|TRBV6-2/TRBV6-3|TRBJ1-1
ASSSARRNTEAF
>TRBD1|TRBV4-2|TRBJ2-7
ASSQPITGGEQY
>TRBD1|TRBV6-6|TRBJ1-5
ASSLGQGTRQPQH
>TRBD2|TRBV20-1|TRBJ2-3
SGRDSHTDTQY
>.|TRBV12-3/TRBV12-4|TRBJ2-7
ASSSWTSTYEQY
>TRBD2|TRBV7-2|TRBJ2-7
ASSGIAGHYEQY
>TRBD1|TRBV5-1|TRBJ1-2
ASSLGQGWYGYT
>TRBD1|TRBV7-3|TRBJ2-7
ASRGQGANEQY
>.|TRBV7-2|TRBJ1-6
ASSWRQLTNSPLH
>.|TRBV28|TRBJ1-5
ASSLRRGTLGQPQH
>.|TRBV7-9|TRBJ2-2
ASSFGGPNTGELF
>TRBD1|TRBV5-4|TRBJ2-2
ASSSAGGNTGELF
>TRBD2|TRBV7-2|TRBJ2-5
ASSPSGLAGGETQY
>TRBD1|TRBV6-2/TRBV6-3|TRBJ2-7
ASSLGTGPLEQY
>TRBD1|TRBV28|TRBJ2-7
ASSFQGARSEQY
>.|TRBV29-1|TRBJ2-1
SVAAGSEQF
>.|TRBV28|TRBJ2-4
ASFPAPGRGLNIQY
>.|TRBV12-3/TRBV12-4|TRBJ1-2
ASSHDFIRYGYT
>TRBD1|TRBV6-5|TRBJ1-4
ATRPGQSNEKLF
>.|TRBV7-2|TRBJ1-5
ASSFTGNQPQH
>TRBD2|TRBV5-1|TRBJ2-5
ASRGGTSGETQY
>TRBD1|TRBV10-1|TRBJ2-1
ASNPTGGGYNEQF